The next 14 T cell receptor beta chains were all read from a single sample in a study of CD8 T cells in ankylosing spondylitis (dated by TCRdb to about 2017). Libraries were made using 5' RACE. Sequencer: Illumina HiSeq 2500. TCRdb handled the public reads itself, with Q25 trimming in fastp and clone calling in MiXCR, and kept productive beta chains. Every distinct CDR3 protein forms one entry, paired with its most common genes and DNA. Across this sample there are 200,000 to 300,000 distinct CDR3 sequences, with 24% seen only once. Together, the top ten hold 0.6% to 0.75% of the sample. The sample consisted of blood, either unsorted or a sorted T cell fraction (not recorded which). The receptor set was obtained from a male donor with ankylosing spondylitis or in good health (not recorded which).

This clonotype was seen ten or more times. The chain joins TRBV27 to TRBJ2-7, with 13 nucleotides matching TRBD2. The CDR3 is made up of 16 amino acids. V was pared by 0 bases and J by 2 bases, with 1 base of the junction left unmatched. Germline V gives CDR1 MNHEY, CDR2 SMNVEV (reference sequence). For the CDR3, the DNA is TGTGCCAGCAGTTTATCACTAGCGGGGGGGGCCTACGAGCAGTACTTC. It translates to CASSLSLAGGAYEQYF.

V is TRBV5-6 and J is TRBJ2-1; D possibly matches TRBD1 or TRBD2 (6 bases each). Trimming stripped 4 bases from V and 2 bases from J, with 19 bases between. The CDR3 spans 17 residues. CDR1 SGHDT and CDR2 YYEEEE come from the germline V gene. The CDR3 DNA is TGTGCCAGCAGCCTATACCGGGGCGGGGACACCTACAATGAGCAGTTCTTC. Translating it yields CASSLYRGGDTYNEQFF.

This clonotype was observed a handful of times. The chain uses TRBV4-2 and TRBJ2-5, with 7 nucleotides matching TRBD2. The germline CDR1 and CDR2 sequences are LGHNA and YNFKEQ. The CDR3 is 13 residues long. V trimming: 4 bases; J trimming: 5 bases; junction bases outside the gene matches: 4. The CDR3, as DNA: TGTGCCAGCAGCCGAGAGGGAGGGGAGACCCAGTACTTC. This sequence encodes CASSREGGETQYF.

This clonotype was recorded at least ten times. The CDR3 nucleotides are TGTGCCAGCAGCGGGACTAGCGGGGGCTGGCAGTACTTC. Translation: CASSGTSGGWQYF. The chain has TRBV6-1 and TRBJ2-7; 14 nucleotides match TRBD2. The J segment lost 9 bases and the V segment lost 6 bases, leaving 4 bases of the junction unmatched. Germline-derived CDR1 and CDR2 are MNHNS and SASEGT. The CDR3 extends over 13 amino acids.

This clonotype was seen many times. The chain couples TRBV6-6 to TRBJ2-7, with 8 nucleotides matching TRBD1. The CDR3 length is 13 residues. V trimming: 7 bases; J trimming: 3 bases; junction bases outside the gene matches: 5. In germline, CDR1 is MNHNY, CDR2 SVGAGI (reference sequence). The CDR3 DNA is TGTGCCAGCACGTGGACAGGGAACTACGAGCAGTACTTC. This sequence encodes CASTWTGNYEQYF.

This clonotype has a handful of counts. V usage is TRBV20-1 and J usage is TRBJ2-5; TRBD2 might be the D (6 bases). V was trimmed by 0 bases and J by 3 bases, leaving 8 bases between them. This CDR3 comprises 13 residues. The germline CDR1 and CDR2 sequences are DFQATT and SNEGSKA (reference sequence). CDR3 sequence: CSARDRGKETQYF. CDR3 coding DNA: TGCAGTGCTAGAGATCGGGGGAAAGAGACCCAGTACTTC.

This clonotype was seen at least ten times. CDR3 coding DNA: TGCAGTGAGGGGCCGTCCGATACGCAGTATTTT. This encodes CSEGPSDTQYF. J is TRBJ2-3 and V is TRBV20-1; D may be TRBD1 (5 bases). The V end lost 7 bases, the J end lost 6 bases, and 11 bases lay between the germline ends. CDR1 and CDR2 (germline): DFQATT, SNEGSKA (reference sequence). The CDR3 is 11 amino acids.

This chain joins TRBV7-9 and TRBJ2-7; 12 positions agree with TRBD1. Germline values: CDR1 SEHNR, CDR2 FQNEAQ (reference sequence). With V trimmed by 1 base and J by 5 bases, 9 bases remained unmatched. The CDR3 is 17 residues long. The DNA for the CDR3 is TGTGCCAGCAGCTTAGGTCGGGGGACAGGGGGCCGGGACGAGCAGTACTTC. It encodes CASSLGRGTGGRDEQYF.

The chain is built from TRBV2 and TRBJ2-2, with 9 bases fitting TRBD2. Trimming took 6 bases from V and 3 from J; bases not matched to a gene: 2. Germline V gene data show CDR1 as SNHLY and CDR2 as FYNNEI. The CDR3 extends over 14 amino acids. The CDR3 here is CASRLAGDTGELFF. The CDR3 DNA follows: TGTGCCAGCAGACTAGCGGGTGACACCGGGGAGCTGTTTTTT.

This clonotype was counted between two and nine times. The CDR3 bases are TGTGCCAGCAGTGTGGGGCCGAAGGAGGTGGCTTTCTTT. It encodes CASSVGPKEVAFF. The rearrangement uses TRBV6-4 and TRBJ1-1, with a weak D call TRBD1 (5 bases). The CDR3 is 13 amino acids. Germline lookup yields CDR1 MRHNA and CDR2 SNTAGT. Deletions cut 4 bases from V and 11 bases from J, with 17 bases between.

This clonotype was counted once. A much larger clonotype is one base distant, so this may be a read error. The V gene is TRBV20-1, the J gene TRBJ2-7; the D call may be TRBD1 or TRBD2 (5 bases each). The CDR3 has 12 residues. Germline lookup yields CDR1 DFQATT and CDR2 SNEGSKA (reference sequence). The DNA for the CDR3 is TGCGGTGCTCGCCCCGGGGCGGTCGAGCAGTACTTC. This sequence encodes CGARPGAVEQYF.

At least ten counts were recorded for this clonotype. The chain carries TRBV29-1 and TRBJ2-5; TRBD2 aligns across 9 bases. The V segment lost 2 bases and the J segment 4 bases; nucleotides outside the gene matches: 5. Germline V gene sequence: CDR1 SQVTM, CDR2 ANQGSEA. The CDR3 contains 14 residues. CDR3 residues: CSVESAGGRETQYF. The CDR3 nucleotides read TGCAGCGTTGAATCGGCGGGGGGGCGAGAGACCCAGTACTTC.

The rearrangement links TRBV6-1 to TRBJ1-3, with D unresolved. In germline, CDR1 is MNHNS, CDR2 SASEGT. V lost 3 bases, J lost 0 bases, and 6 bases lay in between. This CDR3 is built from 14 residues. DNA of the CDR3: TGTGCCAGCAGTGACAGGATCTCTGGAAACACCATATATTTT. Translated, it gives CASSDRISGNTIYF.

This clonotype turned up a few times. The chain links TRBV12-3 or TRBV12-4 to TRBJ1-2; perhaps TRBD1 as D (6 bases). The CDR3 has 14 residues. Between the trimmed V and J ends, which lost 2 bases and 6 bases, there was a span of 13 bases. Written as DNA, the CDR3 is TGTGCCAGCAGTTTAAGCACAGGGAAGAATGGCTACACCTTC. Protein sequence: CASSLSTGKNGYTF.